This T cell receptor beta chain appears in the sequencing data of a study of cytomegalovirus exposure and HLA in healthy donors. The PCR made use of 60 Vbeta and 13 Jbeta primers. Sequenced by immunoSEQ multiplex PCR; TCRdb stores in-frame clones only, minus some. The table includes approximately 120,000 clones, roughly 85% detected once. This clone was counted a few times. The germline V gene has CDR1 SQVTM and CDR2 ANQGSEA. The CDR3 covers 9 residues. Trimming cost V 4 bases and J 13 bases, with 10 bases left between them. This TCR was recovered from a woman in her twenties or thirties in good health and CMV-seropositive. Sequencing was performed on PBMCs. This chain uses TRBV29-1 with TRBJ2-5; possible D gene TRBD2, 5 bases. The CDR3 is CSVGRPGYF. CDR3 DNA sequence: TGCAGCGTTGGGAGGCCGGGGTACTTC.